Below, 2 T cell receptor beta chains from the same sample are listed, as sequenced in a study of T-cell memory formation after mild COVID-19. TCRdb called the 5' RACE reads again in MiXCR, with one record for every CDR3 protein. The repertoire has more than 150,000 distinct CDR3 sequences, about a fifth of them found once; the top ten carry about 4%. What was sequenced was PBMCs or a T cell subset sorted from them (not recorded which). The source of these receptors is a man aged 18 to 30 who had mild COVID-19 (a few samples of this study predate the infection). Cell type and time point are not known.

J is TRBJ2-3 and V is TRBV7-2; TRBD1 might be the D (5 bases). CDR1 and CDR2 (germline): SGHTA, FQGNSA. This CDR3 is built from 14 residues. V was clipped by 8 bases and J by 7 bases, with 19 bases between them. For the CDR3, the DNA is TGTGCCAGCTCCTGGATGACCAGGGCGAATACGCAGTATTTT. Protein product: CASSWMTRANTQYF.

The table lists this clonotype with many counts. The chain uses TRBV18 and TRBJ2-1; 7 bases agree with TRBD2. Trimming cost V 3 bases and J 9 bases; bases outside gene matches: 8. Germline V CDR1 and CDR2: KGHSH, LQKENI. The CDR3 contains 14 residues. CDR3 in amino acids: CASSPVSGEVEQFF. The CDR3 coding sequence is TGTGCCAGCTCACCCGTCAGCGGGGAAGTTGAGCAGTTCTTC.